The rows below give T cell receptor beta chains drawn from one sample of a study of blood T cell repertoires in COVID-19. Using immunoSEQ multiplex PCR, the repertoire was profiled, and TCRdb retains in-frame clones only, with some absent. The sample includes under 300,000 clones, approximately 80% seen only once; the top ten take 4.5% to 6%. The sample comprised peripheral blood. The receptor set was obtained from a woman aged 80 or older with active or convalescent COVID-19. CDR3s include the opening cysteine and the closing phenylalanine or tryptophan. The D gene is left open where the match is weak. Rows may omit the clone size; those that give it use once, few, many or a size class.

DNA: TGTGCCAGCAGCATAGGGTTTGGGGCGAGAACTGAAGCTTTCTTT; CDR3: CASSIGFGARTEAFF; J: TRBJ1-1; size: -; D: -; V: TRBV25-1
DNA: TGTGCCATCAGCCCATCCACAGATACGCAGTATTTT; CDR3: CAISPSTDTQYF; J: TRBJ2-3; size: -; D: -; V: TRBV10-3
DNA: TGTGCCAGCAGTTCATCACAGGTATGGGGCATGAACACTGAAGCTTTCTTT; CDR3: CASSSSQVWGMNTEAFF; J: TRBJ1-1; size: once; D: -; V: TRBV28
DNA: TGTGCCAGCAGTTTACCCCTAGCGGGAGGTACCGGGGAGCTGTTTTTT; CDR3: CASSLPLAGGTGELFF; J: TRBJ2-2; size: -; D: TRBD2; V: TRBV27
DNA: TGTGCCACCAGCAGCAGCAGGGACAGGGTGTCGTACGAGCAGTACTTC; CDR3: CATSSSRDRVSYEQYF; J: TRBJ2-7; size: few; D: TRBD1; V: TRBV15
DNA: TGCAGTGCTAGTACAGGGGCTAGCAATCAGCCCCAGCATTTT; CDR3: CSASTGASNQPQHF; J: TRBJ1-5; size: -; D: TRBD1; V: TRBV20-1
DNA: TGTGCCATCAGTGGGGACAGGGACAACTATGGCTACACCTTC; CDR3: CAISGDRDNYGYTF; J: TRBJ1-2; size: -; D: TRBD1; V: TRBV10-3
DNA: TGTGCCTGGAGTGAATTCCAGGGGCTGTCTCAGGGTATGAACACTGAAGCTTTCTTT; CDR3: CAWSEFQGLSQGMNTEAFF; J: TRBJ1-1; size: few; D: -; V: TRBV30
DNA: TGTGCCAGCTCACCACCTCGGGGTAACACTGAAGCTTTCTTT; CDR3: CASSPPRGNTEAFF; J: TRBJ1-1; size: -; D: -; V: TRBV18
DNA: TGTGCCATCAGTGAGGTATCAGGTGGTTCACCCCTCCACTTT; CDR3: CAISEVSGGSPLHF; J: TRBJ1-6; size: -; D: -; V: TRBV10-3
DNA: TGTGCCAGCAGTGAAGTCGACTATGGCTACACCTTC; CDR3: CASSEVDYGYTF; J: TRBJ1-2; size: -; D: -; V: TRBV6-1
DNA: TGCGCCAGCAGTAGGGGATTCGGGGGAGAGACCCAGTACTTC; CDR3: CASSRGFGGETQYF; J: TRBJ2-5; size: -; D: -; V: TRBV10-2
DNA: TGCGCCAGCAGCCCGAACCGGGACAAAGAAGCTTTCTTT; CDR3: CASSPNRDKEAFF; J: TRBJ1-1; size: -; D: -; V: TRBV5-1
DNA: TGCGCCAGCAGCTTGAATTTCGCGAACTCCGGACAGAACTACGAGCAGTACTTC; CDR3: CASSLNFANSGQNYEQYF; J: TRBJ2-7; size: -; D: -; V: TRBV5-1
DNA: TGTGCCAGCAGCTGGCTTAGAATAGGGGGAGTGGAGACCCAGTACTTC; CDR3: CASSWLRIGGVETQYF; J: TRBJ2-5; size: -; D: -; V: TRBV7-9
DNA: TGTGCCAGCAGTTATTGGCCTAGCGGAGATGACGAGCAGTACTTC; CDR3: CASSYWPSGDDEQYF; J: TRBJ2-7; size: few; D: TRBD2; V: TRBV6-5
DNA: TGTGCCAGCAGCCAAGATGCCGCCCAGGCGCAGAGTGAAAAACTGTTTTTT; CDR3: CASSQDAAQAQSEKLFF; J: TRBJ1-4; size: -; D: -; V: TRBV14
DNA: TGTGCCAGCAGCTTTATTGGTGGAGCGGGTCAACTCCAAGAGACCCAGTACTTC; CDR3: CASSFIGGAGQLQETQYF; J: TRBJ2-5; size: once; D: -; V: TRBV7-2
DNA: TGTGCCAGCAGACCTCGGGGGGAGTCTGAAGCTTTCTTT; CDR3: CASRPRGESEAFF; J: TRBJ1-1; size: -; D: -; V: TRBV27
DNA: TGTGCCATCTCGGGGGGGAACACTGAAGCTTTCTTT; CDR3: CAISGGNTEAFF; J: TRBJ1-1; size: -; D: -; V: TRBV28
DNA: TGTGCCAGCATCTTGCAGGGGGCCAAAAACATTCAGTACTTC; CDR3: CASILQGAKNIQYF; J: TRBJ2-4; size: once; D: -; V: TRBV21-1
DNA: TGTGCCAGCGCGGACGGAAAAGGGGGCAATCAGCCCCAGCATTTT; CDR3: CASADGKGGNQPQHF; J: TRBJ1-5; size: -; D: -; V: TRBV18
DNA: TGTGCCTGGAGTTACAGTTGGGGGCTCTATGGCTACACCTTC; CDR3: CAWSYSWGLYGYTF; J: TRBJ1-2; size: -; D: -; V: TRBV30
DNA: TGTGCCAGCAGCCATGTTCTCGCGGGAGGGAAAGAGACCCAGTACTTC; CDR3: CASSHVLAGGKETQYF; J: TRBJ2-5; size: few; D: TRBD2; V: TRBV3-1/TRBV3-2
DNA: TGTGCCAGCAGCCAAAACCAGCGGGAGGATACGCAGTATTTT; CDR3: CASSQNQREDTQYF; J: TRBJ2-3; size: -; D: TRBD2; V: TRBV4-2
DNA: TGTGCCAGCACCACTTCCGCGGGATTCTACAATGAGCAGTTCTTC; CDR3: CASTTSAGFYNEQFF; J: TRBJ2-1; size: -; D: -; V: TRBV27
DNA: TGTGCCAGCAGACCTACTAGGTTTGGTGAGCAGTTCTTC; CDR3: CASRPTRFGEQFF; J: TRBJ2-1; size: -; D: -; V: TRBV11-2
DNA: TGTGCCATCAGTGACTGGAGTCTCGGTGAAAAACTGTTTTTT; CDR3: CAISDWSLGEKLFF; J: TRBJ1-4; size: -; D: -; V: TRBV10-3
DNA: TGCGCCAGCAGCTACCTCGGCGGGGGGTACCAAGAGACCCAGTACTTC; CDR3: CASSYLGGGYQETQYF; J: TRBJ2-5; size: -; D: TRBD2; V: TRBV5-1
DNA: TGCAGCGTTGCCCCTGGGCAGGTCGCGACTGAAGCTTTCTTT; CDR3: CSVAPGQVATEAFF; J: TRBJ1-1; size: -; D: -; V: TRBV29-1
DNA: TGTGCCTGGAGTGTCGGACTTTACAATGAGCAGTTCTTC; CDR3: CAWSVGLYNEQFF; J: TRBJ2-1; size: once; D: -; V: TRBV30
DNA: TGCGCCAGCAGCCGGGACAGGGACCAAGAGACCCAGTACTTC; CDR3: CASSRDRDQETQYF; J: TRBJ2-5; size: few; D: TRBD1; V: TRBV5-1
DNA: TGTGCCAGTAGTAGGGACAGGGGGAGGCCTGAAGCTTTCTTT; CDR3: CASSRDRGRPEAFF; J: TRBJ1-1; size: -; D: TRBD1; V: TRBV19
DNA: TGCGCCAGCACCACAGGGGTGGACACCGGGGAGCTGTTTTTT; CDR3: CASTTGVDTGELFF; J: TRBJ2-2; size: -; D: TRBD1; V: TRBV10-2
DNA: TGTGCCAGCAGTGAACAGGGCTACGAGCAGTACTTC; CDR3: CASSEQGYEQYF; J: TRBJ2-7; size: -; D: -; V: TRBV2
DNA: TGTGCCAGCAGTTTAGGGCCCAACTATGGCTACACCTTC; CDR3: CASSLGPNYGYTF; J: TRBJ1-2; size: -; D: -; V: TRBV28
DNA: TGTGCCAGCAGTTTGCGGGGGCCTGAAGCTTTCTTT; CDR3: CASSLRGPEAFF; J: TRBJ1-1; size: -; D: -; V: TRBV12-3/TRBV12-4
DNA: TGTGCCAGCAGGCGGGCTAGCGGCCCAGATACGCAGTATTTT; CDR3: CASRRASGPDTQYF; J: TRBJ2-3; size: once; D: TRBD2; V: TRBV2
DNA: TGTGCCAGCAGCATGGGGACACAGAGCACAGATACGCAGTATTTT; CDR3: CASSMGTQSTDTQYF; J: TRBJ2-3; size: -; D: -; V: TRBV5-4
DNA: TGTGCCAGCTCACGAGATGGAATAGGGGCTGCCTATGGCTACACCTTC; CDR3: CASSRDGIGAAYGYTF; J: TRBJ1-2; size: -; D: -; V: TRBV18
DNA: TGTGCCAGCAGCCAAGGACTAACCCGCAATGAGCAGTTCTTC; CDR3: CASSQGLTRNEQFF; J: TRBJ2-1; size: -; D: -; V: TRBV3-1/TRBV3-2
DNA: TGTGCCAGCAGCTTGGATAGGACAGCTTATGGCTACACCTTC; CDR3: CASSLDRTAYGYTF; J: TRBJ1-2; size: -; D: -; V: TRBV5-6
DNA: TGTGCCAGCAGCCAAGATCCTAGGAGGGGCGATGAAAAACTGTTTTTT; CDR3: CASSQDPRRGDEKLFF; J: TRBJ1-4; size: -; D: -; V: TRBV14
DNA: TGTGCCAGCAGCCCAACCAGACAGGGGGTTTACTATGGCTACACCTTC; CDR3: CASSPTRQGVYYGYTF; J: TRBJ1-2; size: -; D: TRBD1; V: TRBV11-2
DNA: TGTGCCACCGTCGGTCACAGAGCGAACACTGAAGCTTTCTTT; CDR3: CATVGHRANTEAFF; J: TRBJ1-1; size: -; D: -; V: TRBV19
DNA: TGTGCCAGCAGTTTTTGGGGCAGGCTCGCTGAAGCTTTCTTT; CDR3: CASSFWGRLAEAFF; J: TRBJ1-1; size: -; D: -; V: TRBV28
DNA: TGCGCCAGCAGCCCCCCGGGACAGGGTACGGCCAAAAACATTCAGTACTTC; CDR3: CASSPPGQGTAKNIQYF; J: TRBJ2-4; size: once; D: TRBD1; V: TRBV4-1
DNA: TGCGCCAGCAGCGGACAGGGGACTTCACCCCTCCACTTT; CDR3: CASSGQGTSPLHF; J: TRBJ1-6; size: few; D: TRBD1; V: TRBV10-2